This passage covers 4 T cell receptor beta chains from one sample sequenced in a study of blood T cell repertoires in COVID-19. Profiled with immunoSEQ multiplex PCR; TCRdb holds only in-frame clones, not every one. The sample holds some 86,000 clones, 85% to 95% seen once. Material for sequencing was peripheral blood. The receptors come from a human donor with active COVID-19. The donor label of this sample is uncertain.

The chain has TRBV28 and TRBJ2-5, with D maybe TRBD1 (6 bases). The CDR3 has 14 amino acids. V dropped 2 bases and J dropped 5 bases, with 12 bases sitting between them. Germline-derived CDR1 and CDR2 are MDHEN and SYDVKM. The CDR3 reads CASSLAGAGETQYF. CDR3 sequence (DNA): TGTGCCAGCAGTTTAGCAGGGGCCGGGGAGACCCAGTACTTC. Using reference TRBV28 and TRBJ2-5 for the parts outside the CDR3, the full variable domain is DVKVTQSSRYLVKRTGEKVFLECVQDMDHENMFWYRQDPGLGLRLIYFSYDVKMKEKGDIPEGYSVSREKKERFSLILESASTNQTSMYLCASSLAGAGETQYFGPGTRLLVL.

The chain recombines TRBV3-1 (or the pseudogene TRBV3-2) with TRBJ2-2; 8 bases are shared with TRBD2. V shed 1 base, J shed 7 bases, and the junction held 11 bases outside the gene matches. Germline assignment: CDR1 LGHDT and CDR2 YNNKEL (reference sequence). The CDR3 sequence is 17 residues long. The CDR3 DNA reads TGTGCCAGCAGCCAAGCCCTAACCGGGGGGGCTCTCGGGGAGCTGTTTTTT. Amino acids: CASSQALTGGALGELFF.

The V and J genes are TRBV7-8 and TRBJ2-3, with D perhaps matching TRBD1 (5 bases). V lost 1 base, J lost 1 base, and 9 bases lay in between. Germline assignment: CDR1 SGHVS and CDR2 FQNEAQ. This CDR3 contains 15 residues. DNA for the CDR3: TGTGCCAGCAGCTTAGGCCAGGGCGGCACAGATACGCAGTATTTT. This codes for CASSLGQGGTDTQYF.

The sample holds one count of this clone. The CDR3 loop reads CASSQDPRTVLNTEAFF. DNA for the CDR3: TGCGCCAGCAGCCAAGACCCAAGGACAGTCCTGAACACTGAAGCTTTCTTT. The chain combines TRBV4-3 with TRBJ1-1; a weak D match, TRBD1 (6 bases). Per the germline V gene, CDR1 is LGHNA and CDR2 is YSLEER. The CDR3 has 17 amino acids. V was clipped by 0 bases and J by 0 bases, with 14 bases between them.